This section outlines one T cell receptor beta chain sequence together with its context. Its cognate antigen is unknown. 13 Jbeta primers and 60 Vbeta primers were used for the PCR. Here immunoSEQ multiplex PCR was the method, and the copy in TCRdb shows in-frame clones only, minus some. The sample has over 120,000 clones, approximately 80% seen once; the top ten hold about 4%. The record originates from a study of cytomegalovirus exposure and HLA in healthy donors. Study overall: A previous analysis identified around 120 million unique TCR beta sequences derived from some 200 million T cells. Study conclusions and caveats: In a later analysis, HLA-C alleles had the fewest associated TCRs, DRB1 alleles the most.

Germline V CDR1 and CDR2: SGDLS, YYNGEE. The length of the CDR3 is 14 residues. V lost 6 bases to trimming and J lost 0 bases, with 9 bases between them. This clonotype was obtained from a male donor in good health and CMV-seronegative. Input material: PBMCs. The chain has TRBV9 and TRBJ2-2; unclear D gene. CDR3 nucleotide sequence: TGTGCCAGCAAAGAGTCGTCGAACACCGGGGAGCTGTTTTTT. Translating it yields CASKESSNTGELFF. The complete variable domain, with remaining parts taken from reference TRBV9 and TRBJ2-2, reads DSGVTQTPKHLITATGQRVTLRCSPRSGDLSVYWYQQSLDQGLQFLIQYYNGEERAKGNILERFSAQQFPDLHSELNLSSLELGDSALYFCASKESSNTGELFFGEGSRLTVL.